One sample yielded the 8 T cell receptor beta chains listed below, sequenced in a study of T cells after yellow fever vaccination. MiXCR, applied by TCRdb to the 5' RACE reads, yields one record per CDR3 protein. The repertoire holds 300,000 to 350,000 distinct CDR3 sequences, with roughly 4.3% as singletons. The source was PBMCs, collected 15 days after the yellow fever booster vaccination. The receptors shown here come from a man aged 18 to 30 who received the YFV17D yellow fever vaccine.

This clonotype was observed many times. J is TRBJ2-1 and V is TRBV28; 8 bases match TRBD2. The CDR3 sequence is 14 residues long. Germline lookup yields CDR1 MDHEN and CDR2 SYDVKM. V trimming: 7 bases; J trimming: 4 bases; junction bases outside the gene matches: 6. The CDR3 bases are TGTGCCAGCACCTCCGGGGGGGGGTACAATGAGCAGTTCTTC. Its protein is CASTSGGGYNEQFF. Based on the CDR3 plus reference TRBV28 and TRBJ2-1, the full variable domain is DVKVTQSSRYLVKRTGEKVFLECVQDMDHENMFWYRQDPGLGLRLIYFSYDVKMKEKGDIPEGYSVSREKKERFSLILESASTNQTSMYLCASTSGGGYNEQFFGPGTRLTVL.

In this sample, this clonotype turned up many times. The J gene is TRBJ1-2, the V gene TRBV14; D perhaps matches TRBD1 (5 bases). The CDR3 extends over 15 amino acids. The germline CDR1 and CDR2 sequences are SGHDN and FVKESK. V lost 2 bases and J lost 4, with 14 bases in between. CDR3 in DNA: TGTGCCAGCAGCCAAAGGGGAATCGGCGTCTATGGCTACACCTTC. It translates to CASSQRGIGVYGYTF. The full variable domain, in which reference TRBV14 and TRBJ1-2 provide the parts outside the CDR3, is EAGVTQFPSHSVIEKGQTVTLRCDPISGHDNLYWYRRVMGKEIKFLLHFVKESKQDESGMPNNRFLAERTGGTYSTLKVQPAELEDSGVYFCASSQRGIGVYGYTFGSGTRLTVV.

The chain has TRBV13 and TRBJ2-3, with TRBD2 as a possible D gene (5 bases). Germline V lookup: CDR1 PRHDT, CDR2 FYEKMQ (reference sequence). V was cut by 5 bases and J by 0 bases, with 12 bases left in between. The CDR3 spans 15 residues. CDR3 protein: CASSLRGGSTDTQYF. The CDR3 nucleotides read TGTGCCAGCAGCCTACGTGGAGGCAGCACAGATACGCAGTATTTT.

This clonotype was counted at least ten times. The chain carries TRBV6-2 or TRBV6-3 and TRBJ2-1, with D uncertain. The CDR3 has 12 residues. V dropped 2 bases and J dropped 5 bases, with 4 bases sitting between them. CDR1 is MNHEY, CDR2 SVGEGT, per germline. DNA of the CDR3: TGTGCCAGCAGTTACCCAGACAATGAGCAGTTCTTC. Protein product: CASSYPDNEQFF.

The chain is built from TRBV2 and TRBJ2-7; D is unresolved. CDR1 and CDR2 (germline): SNHLY, FYNNEI. The CDR3 contains 14 residues. V lost 2 bases and J lost 0, with 8 bases in between. The CDR3 reads CASSESTHSYEQYV. For the CDR3, the DNA is TGTGCCAGCAGTGAATCCACTCACTCCTACGAGCAGTACGTC.

This clonotype was observed a handful of times. The J gene is TRBJ2-7, the V gene TRBV6-5; D may be TRBD1 (5 bases). The germline CDR1 and CDR2 sequences are MNHEY and SVGAGI. V lost 6 bases, J lost 9 bases, and 24 bases lay in between. The CDR3 is 15 residues long. The CDR3 is CASRATAQEWVGQYF. The CDR3 DNA sequence: TGTGCCAGCAGGGCGACAGCACAAGAATGGGTCGGGCAGTACTTC.

This chain connects TRBV3-1 to TRBJ1-4, with 7 bases matching TRBD1. The germline gives CDR1 LGHDT, CDR2 YNNKEL (reference sequence). The CDR3 totals 19 residues. V was clipped by 2 bases and J by 0 bases; unmatched bases: 12. This CDR3 is CASSQRQGLFFATNEKLFF. CDR3 bases: TGTGCCAGCAGCCAAAGACAGGGACTTTTCTTTGCAACTAATGAAAAACTGTTTTTT.

This clonotype was counted only a few times. The genes are TRBV5-1 and TRBJ2-7; D is ambiguous. V gave up 6 bases and J gave up 7 bases, with 14 bases separating them. CDR3 size: 12 residues. The germline CDR1 and CDR2 sequences are SGHRS and YFSETQ. The CDR3 is CASKDPRWEQYV. Written as DNA, the CDR3 is TGCGCCAGCAAGGACCCCCGATGGGAGCAGTACGTC.